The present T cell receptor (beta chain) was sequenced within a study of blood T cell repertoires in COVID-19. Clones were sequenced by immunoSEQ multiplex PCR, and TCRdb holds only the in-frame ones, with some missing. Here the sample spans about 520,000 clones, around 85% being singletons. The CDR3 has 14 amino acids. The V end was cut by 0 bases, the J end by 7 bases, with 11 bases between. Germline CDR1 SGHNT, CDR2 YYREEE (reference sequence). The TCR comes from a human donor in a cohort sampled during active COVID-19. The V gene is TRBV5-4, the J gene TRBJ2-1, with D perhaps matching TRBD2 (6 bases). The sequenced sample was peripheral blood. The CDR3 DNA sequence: TGTGCCAGCAGCTTGGGTTCGGGAGAGAATGAGCAGTTCTTC. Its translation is CASSLGSGENEQFF.